This T cell receptor (beta chain) was retrieved from a study of blood T cell repertoires in COVID-19. At the level of the study: The United States, Italy and Spain provided the acute and convalescent COVID-19 samples. From T cells, B-cell-depleted T cells, or PBMCs came the material, which was cDNA or gDNA.

This CDR3 comprises 13 residues. Germline V CDR1 and CDR2: SEHNR, FQNEAQ (reference sequence). V was shortened by 3 bases and J by 3 bases, with 8 bases between the two germline ends. As handled by the study authors: How many nucleated cells were present was estimated from reference gene primer amplification. Only in-frame clones appear in the TCRdb table, and some are missing; sequencing was by immunoSEQ multiplex PCR. V, J and clone size reflect that table, while D and trimming were determined from the DNA. The sample shows 190,000 or so clones, 85% to 90% of them seen only once. The source material was peripheral blood. The clonotype comes from a woman under 30 who had recovered from COVID-19. The chain joins TRBV7-9 to TRBJ1-1; D ambiguous. The CDR3 sequence is CASSFVGDTEAFF. In DNA, the CDR3 is TGTGCCAGCAGCTTCGTCGGGGACACTGAAGCTTTCTTT.